A selection of T cell receptor beta chains follows, all from one sample in a study of cytomegalovirus exposure and HLA in healthy donors. Sequenced by immunoSEQ multiplex PCR; TCRdb stores in-frame clones only, minus some. The table records 150,000 to 180,000 clones, over 75% of them present only once. Sample: PBMCs. These receptors all come from a woman aged 40 to 55 in good health and CMV-seropositive. Each CDR3 is given with its conserved first and last residue. The D gene is left open where the match is weak. Part of the rows lack a size; the others show once, few, many or a class for expanded clones.

j_gene: TRBJ2-6; d_gene: .; v_gene: TRBV5-1; abundance: .; CDR3aa: CASSLTGANVLAF; CDR3nt: TGCGCCAGCAGCTTGACTGGGGCCAACGTCCTGGCTTTC
j_gene: TRBJ2-3; d_gene: TRBD2; v_gene: TRBV28; abundance: .; CDR3aa: CASSSGTSGSGKTDTQYF; CDR3nt: TGTGCCAGCAGTTCCGGGACTAGCGGGAGTGGAAAAACAGATACGCAGTATTTT
j_gene: TRBJ1-2; d_gene: .; v_gene: TRBV5-1; abundance: .; CDR3aa: CASSLGPGNGYTF; CDR3nt: TGCGCCAGCAGCTTGGGTCCGGGAAATGGCTACACCTTC
j_gene: TRBJ1-1; d_gene: .; v_gene: TRBV28; abundance: .; CDR3aa: CASSADGHPNTEAFF; CDR3nt: TGTGCCAGCAGTGCCGACGGACACCCCAACACTGAAGCTTTCTTT
j_gene: TRBJ2-7; d_gene: TRBD2; v_gene: TRBV19; abundance: .; CDR3aa: CASSRTSGAYEQYF; CDR3nt: TGTGCCAGTAGTCGGACTAGCGGCGCCTACGAGCAGTACTTC
j_gene: TRBJ2-7; d_gene: TRBD1; v_gene: TRBV30; abundance: .; CDR3aa: CAWNRGRSYEQYF; CDR3nt: TGTGCCTGGAACAGGGGGCGATCCTACGAGCAGTACTTC
j_gene: TRBJ1-1; d_gene: TRBD1; v_gene: TRBV2; abundance: .; CDR3aa: CATQTGAEAFF; CDR3nt: TGTGCCACCCAGACAGGGGCTGAAGCTTTCTTT
j_gene: TRBJ2-3; d_gene: TRBD2; v_gene: TRBV30; abundance: .; CDR3aa: CAWSWGLAGSTDTQYF; CDR3nt: TGTGCCTGGAGTTGGGGACTAGCGGGAAGCACAGATACGCAGTATTTT
j_gene: TRBJ2-7; d_gene: .; v_gene: TRBV2; abundance: few; CDR3aa: CASGSTIYEQYF; CDR3nt: TGTGCCAGCGGCAGTACCATCTACGAGCAGTACTTC
j_gene: TRBJ1-2; d_gene: .; v_gene: TRBV27; abundance: .; CDR3aa: CASSPNSGYGYTF; CDR3nt: TGTGCCAGCAGTCCGAACAGTGGCTATGGCTACACCTTC
j_gene: TRBJ2-5; d_gene: .; v_gene: TRBV28; abundance: .; CDR3aa: CASSPESQETQYF; CDR3nt: TGTGCCAGCAGTCCCGAGTCTCAAGAGACCCAGTACTTC
j_gene: TRBJ1-3; d_gene: .; v_gene: TRBV6-1; abundance: .; CDR3aa: CASSSSSGNTIYF; CDR3nt: TGTGCCAGCAGTTCCAGTTCTGGAAACACCATATATTTT
j_gene: TRBJ1-1; d_gene: .; v_gene: TRBV14; abundance: .; CDR3aa: CASSHHAYSEAFF; CDR3nt: TGTGCCAGCAGCCACCACGCGTATAGTGAAGCTTTCTTT
j_gene: TRBJ2-1; d_gene: .; v_gene: TRBV6-6; abundance: .; CDR3aa: CASSWEVAANEQFF; CDR3nt: TGTGCCAGCAGTTGGGAGGTTGCTGCCAATGAGCAGTTCTTC
j_gene: TRBJ1-2; d_gene: TRBD1; v_gene: TRBV2; abundance: .; CDR3aa: CATSGQGTYGYTF; CDR3nt: TGTGCCACCTCGGGACAGGGGACCTATGGCTACACCTTC
j_gene: TRBJ2-2; d_gene: TRBD1; v_gene: TRBV6-6; abundance: once; CDR3aa: CASSYRGQGNTGELFF; CDR3nt: TGTGCCAGCAGTTACAGGGGACAGGGTAACACCGGGGAGCTGTTTTTT
j_gene: TRBJ2-6; d_gene: TRBD2; v_gene: TRBV2; abundance: .; CDR3aa: CASRERESRGANVLTF; CDR3nt: TGTGCCAGCAGGGAGCGGGAGTCACGAGGGGCCAACGTCCTGACTTTC
j_gene: TRBJ2-1; d_gene: TRBD2; v_gene: TRBV27; abundance: .; CDR3aa: CASTLRASGTNEQFF; CDR3nt: TGTGCCAGCACCCTTAGGGCTAGCGGAACCAATGAGCAGTTCTTC
j_gene: TRBJ1-2; d_gene: .; v_gene: TRBV28; abundance: .; CDR3aa: CASSLGGASYGYTF; CDR3nt: TGTGCCAGCAGTTTAGGGGGGGCATCCTATGGCTACACCTTC
j_gene: TRBJ2-1; d_gene: TRBD2; v_gene: TRBV9; abundance: .; CDR3aa: CASSVLAGQYNEQFF; CDR3nt: TGTGCCAGCAGCGTACTAGCGGGCCAGTACAATGAGCAGTTCTTC
j_gene: TRBJ2-3; d_gene: TRBD1; v_gene: TRBV18; abundance: .; CDR3aa: CASYQGQGVDTQYF; CDR3nt: TGTGCCAGCTACCAAGGACAGGGAGTAGATACGCAGTATTTT
j_gene: TRBJ2-2; d_gene: TRBD2; v_gene: TRBV6-1; abundance: once; CDR3aa: CAGAGGPSLAGELFF; CDR3nt: TGTGCCGGAGCGGGAGGGCCCTCTTTGGCCGGGGAGCTGTTTTTT
j_gene: TRBJ2-1; d_gene: .; v_gene: TRBV6-6; abundance: .; CDR3aa: CASSYENPNEQFF; CDR3nt: TGTGCCAGCAGTTACGAGAACCCCAATGAGCAGTTCTTC
j_gene: TRBJ2-4; d_gene: TRBD1; v_gene: TRBV6-6; abundance: few; CDR3aa: CASSFSGTAQNIQYF; CDR3nt: TGTGCCAGCAGTTTTTCCGGGACAGCTCAAAACATTCAGTACTTC
j_gene: TRBJ2-1; d_gene: TRBD2; v_gene: TRBV4-2; abundance: .; CDR3aa: CASSQIWTSDNEQFF; CDR3nt: TGTGCCAGCAGCCAGATCTGGACTAGCGACAATGAGCAGTTCTTC
j_gene: TRBJ2-3; d_gene: TRBD1; v_gene: TRBV9; abundance: once; CDR3aa: CASSARGDRVTDTQYF; CDR3nt: TGTGCCAGCAGCGCCAGAGGGGACAGGGTGACAGATACGCAGTATTTT
j_gene: TRBJ2-7; d_gene: TRBD2; v_gene: TRBV7-2; abundance: .; CDR3aa: CASSLATSGYEQYF; CDR3nt: TGTGCCAGCAGCTTAGCGACTAGCGGGTACGAGCAGTACTTC
j_gene: TRBJ1-1; d_gene: .; v_gene: TRBV6-1; abundance: few; CDR3aa: CASQRDIESEAFF; CDR3nt: TGTGCCAGCCAACGGGACATAGAAAGTGAAGCTTTCTTT
j_gene: TRBJ2-7; d_gene: TRBD1; v_gene: TRBV11-1; abundance: .; CDR3aa: CASSPAGGTGHYEQYF; CDR3nt: TGTGCCAGCAGCCCCGCTGGTGGGACAGGACACTACGAGCAGTACTTC
j_gene: TRBJ2-1; d_gene: .; v_gene: TRBV9; abundance: .; CDR3aa: CASSPAYREQFF; CDR3nt: TGTGCCAGCAGCCCAGCTTACAGGGAGCAGTTCTTC
j_gene: TRBJ2-3; d_gene: TRBD2; v_gene: TRBV5-4; abundance: .; CDR3aa: CASSALAEEGTDTQYF; CDR3nt: TGTGCCAGCAGCGCACTAGCGGAAGAGGGCACAGATACGCAGTATTTT
j_gene: TRBJ2-3; d_gene: TRBD1; v_gene: TRBV12-5; abundance: .; CDR3aa: CASALGTGVGTDTQYF; CDR3nt: TGTGCTAGTGCCCTCGGGACAGGGGTCGGCACAGATACGCAGTATTTT
j_gene: TRBJ2-7; d_gene: .; v_gene: TRBV21-1; abundance: once; CDR3aa: CASSRGLQRGNPYEQYF; CDR3nt: TGTGCCAGCAGCCGAGGGCTACAGCGGGGGAACCCCTACGAGCAGTACTTC
j_gene: TRBJ2-4; d_gene: .; v_gene: TRBV6-4; abundance: few; CDR3aa: CASGRRLGIAKNIQYF; CDR3nt: TGTGCCAGCGGGCGGAGACTAGGAATAGCCAAAAACATTCAGTACTTC
j_gene: TRBJ2-7; d_gene: .; v_gene: TRBV14; abundance: once; CDR3aa: CASSQTGSSYEQYF; CDR3nt: TGTGCCAGCAGCCAAACCGGGAGCTCCTACGAGCAGTACTTC
j_gene: TRBJ1-2; d_gene: .; v_gene: TRBV28; abundance: .; CDR3aa: CASSRRPNYGYTF; CDR3nt: TGTGCCAGCAGTCGGAGGCCTAACTATGGCTACACCTTC
j_gene: TRBJ1-5; d_gene: .; v_gene: TRBV28; abundance: .; CDR3aa: CASSLGRRGNQPQHF; CDR3nt: TGTGCCAGCAGTTTAGGCAGGAGGGGCAATCAGCCCCAGCATTTT
j_gene: TRBJ1-1; d_gene: .; v_gene: TRBV29-1; abundance: .; CDR3aa: CSVFTPGGQPSEAFF; CDR3nt: TGCAGCGTTTTTACCCCGGGGGGGCAACCTTCTGAAGCTTTCTTT
j_gene: TRBJ2-1; d_gene: TRBD2; v_gene: TRBV28; abundance: .; CDR3aa: CASITSGPRWDNEQFF; CDR3nt: TGTGCCAGCATCACTAGCGGGCCTCGGTGGGACAATGAGCAGTTCTTC
j_gene: TRBJ2-3; d_gene: TRBD2; v_gene: TRBV7-2; abundance: few; CDR3aa: CAKELAGTDTQYF; CDR3nt: TGTGCCAAAGAACTAGCGGGCACAGATACGCAGTATTTT
j_gene: TRBJ2-1; d_gene: TRBD2; v_gene: TRBV27; abundance: .; CDR3aa: CASSLWSGLAGTNEQFF; CDR3nt: TGTGCCAGCAGTTTATGGTCCGGACTAGCGGGGACCAATGAGCAGTTCTTC
j_gene: TRBJ2-5; d_gene: .; v_gene: TRBV7-2; abundance: .; CDR3aa: CASSLGRRGETQYF; CDR3nt: TGTGCCAGCAGCTTAGGACGGCGAGGAGAGACCCAGTACTTC
j_gene: TRBJ2-3; d_gene: TRBD2; v_gene: TRBV9; abundance: .; CDR3aa: CASTPGTSAMGGTQYF; CDR3nt: TGTGCCAGCACCCCCGGGACTAGCGCGATGGGGGGTACGCAGTATTTT
j_gene: TRBJ1-2; d_gene: .; v_gene: TRBV28; abundance: .; CDR3aa: CASRPGMPYGYTF; CDR3nt: TGTGCCAGCAGACCCGGGATGCCTTATGGCTACACCTTC
j_gene: TRBJ2-3; d_gene: TRBD2; v_gene: TRBV30; abundance: .; CDR3aa: CAWSGGRSRTDTQYF; CDR3nt: TGTGCCTGGAGTGGCGGGAGGTCCCGCACAGATACGCAGTATTTT
j_gene: TRBJ1-1; d_gene: .; v_gene: TRBV30; abundance: .; CDR3aa: CAWSVTRNTEAFF; CDR3nt: TGTGCCTGGAGCGTTACAAGGAACACTGAAGCTTTCTTT
j_gene: TRBJ2-5; d_gene: .; v_gene: TRBV28; abundance: .; CDR3aa: CASSRPRGLETQYF; CDR3nt: TGTGCCAGCAGCAGGCCCAGGGGTCTCGAGACCCAGTACTTC
j_gene: TRBJ2-1; d_gene: .; v_gene: TRBV5-1; abundance: .; CDR3aa: CASSFLRGGSYNEQFF; CDR3nt: TGCGCCAGCAGCTTCTTGAGGGGGGGCTCCTACAATGAGCAGTTCTTC
j_gene: TRBJ2-3; d_gene: .; v_gene: TRBV7-9; abundance: once; CDR3aa: CASSADRGTDTQYF; CDR3nt: TGTGCCAGCAGCGCGGACAGAGGAACAGATACGCAGTATTTT
j_gene: TRBJ2-2; d_gene: TRBD1; v_gene: TRBV5-4; abundance: .; CDR3aa: CASSIRGLNTGELFF; CDR3nt: TGTGCCAGCAGCATTAGGGGGCTTAACACCGGGGAGCTGTTTTTT
j_gene: TRBJ1-2; d_gene: TRBD1; v_gene: TRBV27; abundance: .; CDR3aa: CASTPGRGQGYTF; CDR3nt: TGTGCCAGCACACCGGGCAGGGGGCAGGGCTACACCTTC
j_gene: TRBJ2-6; d_gene: .; v_gene: TRBV19; abundance: .; CDR3aa: CASTLALPGANVLTF; CDR3nt: TGTGCCAGTACCTTAGCTCTTCCTGGGGCCAACGTCCTGACTTTC